A selection of T cell receptor beta chains follows, all from one sample in a study of neoadjuvant nivolumab and ipilimumab in lung cancer. Profiled with immunoSEQ multiplex PCR; TCRdb holds only in-frame clones, not every one. The sample lists some 18,000 clones; 85% to 90% were seen once. Specimen: peripheral blood, collected before neoadjuvant nivolumab, alone or with ipilimumab. These receptors were obtained from an adult with non-small cell lung cancer. CDR3s include the opening cysteine and the closing phenylalanine or tryptophan. A D gene is named only where the DNA matches it firmly. Part of the rows lack a size; the others show once, few, many or a class for expanded clones.

.,TRBJ2-7,TRBV20-1,.,TGCAGTGCAGGGGACCCCTACGAGCAGTACTTC,CSAGDPYEQYF
.,TRBJ2-6,TRBV18,.,TGTGCCAGCTCACCGGTTACCACGGGACAATCCTCTGGGGCCAACGTCCTGACTTTC,CASSPVTTGQSSGANVLTF
.,TRBJ2-1,TRBV7-6,.,TGTGCCAGCAGCTCCCCGCGTGTCTCCTACAATGAGCAGTTCTTC,CASSSPRVSYNEQFF
TRBD2,TRBJ2-3,TRBV2,.,TGTGCCAGCAGCGGGGTAGGGAGGGAAGATACGCAGTATTTT,CASSGVGREDTQYF
.,TRBJ1-2,TRBV20-1,.,TGCAGTGCTACTCCAGGGGTTGGCTACACCTTC,CSATPGVGYTF
.,TRBJ2-3,TRBV28,few,TGTGCCAGCTCCCGGGGGGGACAGGGTAAAAATACGCAGTATTTT,CASSRGGQGKNTQYF
.,TRBJ1-1,TRBV30,once,TGTGCCTGGCAGGGATCGTACACTGAAGCTTTCTTT,CAWQGSYTEAFF
.,TRBJ1-4,TRBV5-1,.,TGCGCCAGCGCATCATCAGGGGCAACTAATGAAAAACTGTTTTTT,CASASSGATNEKLFF
.,TRBJ2-4,TRBV5-4,.,TGTGCCAGCAGCTTAGGCGGGTCTGGGAACATTCAGTACTTC,CASSLGGSGNIQYF
.,TRBJ2-2,TRBV9,.,TGTGCCAGCAGCGTAACGGGAGTGGACACCGGGGAGCTGTTTTTT,CASSVTGVDTGELFF
.,TRBJ1-5,TRBV18,.,TGTGCCAGCTCACCCGCCACCGGGCCCCAGCATTTT,CASSPATGPQHF